Following are 4 T cell receptor beta chains from one sample sequenced in a study of regulatory T cells in long-lasting Graves disease. The sample's time point: newly diagnosed GD, antithyroid drugs for less than 3 months. PBMC RNA was the source of the TCR library. The authors built TCR beta libraries using iRepertoire HTBI primers and Arm-PCR of CDR3 regions. MiXCR, applied by TCRdb to the multiplex PCR reads, yields one record per CDR3 protein. The sample includes 350,000 to 450,000 distinct CDR3 sequences, 14% to 15% of them seen just once. The data also belong to a second study, concerning T cells in Graves' hyperthyroidism and ophthalmopathy.

The sample consisted of peripheral blood mononuclear cells (PBMCs), taken at new diagnosis, from a patient treated with antithyroid drugs. These receptors were obtained from a woman aged 40 to 50 with Graves disease.

The table lists this clonotype with a few counts. The chain links TRBV5-8 to TRBJ2-7; 7 nucleotides match TRBD1. This CDR3 contains 14 residues. From germline, CDR1 is SGHTS and CDR2 YDEGEE. Trimming took 3 bases from V and 2 from J; bases not matched to a gene: 5. The CDR3 region is CASSYNRGTYEQYF. As DNA, the CDR3 is TGTGCCAGCAGCTATAACAGGGGAACCTACGAGCAGTACTTC.

Ten or more counts support this clonotype. The J gene is TRBJ1-4, the V gene TRBV6-1; unclear D gene. Deletions cut 2 bases from V and 1 base from J, with 11 bases between. Germline lookup yields CDR1 MNHNS and CDR2 SASEGT. The CDR3 spans 16 residues. CDR3 sequence reads: CASSEREGGTNEKLFF. The CDR3, as DNA: TGTGCCAGCAGTGAACGGGAGGGTGGAACTAATGAAAAACTGTTTTTT.

This clonotype was counted many times. This chain links TRBV7-9 with TRBJ2-7, with TRBD1 matching over 7 bases. Looked up from germline, CDR1 is SEHNR and CDR2 is FQNEAQ (reference sequence). J was trimmed by 0 bases and V by 1 base; bases with no gene match: 6. The CDR3 has 16 amino acids. The CDR3 spells CASSLEGAVLSYEQYF. DNA for the CDR3: TGTGCCAGCAGCTTAGAGGGGGCCGTTCTCTCCTACGAGCAGTACTTC.

A few counts support this clonotype. This sequence may be a read error, since a much larger clone differs from it by one base. The chain joins TRBV11-3 to TRBJ2-5; TRBD2 matches at 8 bases. CDR1 and CDR2 (germline): SGHNT, YENEEA. This CDR3 comprises 15 residues. Written as DNA, the CDR3 is TGTGCCAGCAGCACGGCCCCGGGAGGGCAAGAGGCCCAGTACTTC. Its protein is CASSTAPGGQEAQYF.